The 23 T cell receptor beta chains listed next were all sequenced from one sample in a study of T-cell reconstitution after alpha-beta-depleted transplantation in children. The TCRbeta library incorporated unique molecular identifiers. TCRdb re-called the PCR reads through MiXCR, storing one row per CDR3 protein. This table holds approximately 500,000 distinct CDR3 sequences, over 9.5% found once. Sequenced material: PBMCs, taken before TCRalphabeta/CD19-depleted stem cell transplant. These receptors came from a child between 2 and 9 years old with inherited bone marrow failure, due to receive a stem cell transplant.

This chain connects TRBV4-3 to TRBJ2-7; possible D gene TRBD1, 5 bases. V lost 2 bases to trimming and J lost 2 bases, with 19 bases between them. The germline gives CDR1 LGHNA, CDR2 YSLEER. The CDR3 covers 17 residues. This chain's CDR3 is CASSQKIGAPTPYEQYF. The CDR3 coding sequence is TGCGCCAGCAGCCAAAAAATTGGGGCTCCGACTCCCTACGAGCAGTACTTC.

This clonotype was seen only a few times. The rearrangement joins TRBV9 to TRBJ2-2; perhaps TRBD2 as D (6 bases). The CDR3 is made up of 14 amino acids. The germline V and J ends were trimmed by 4 bases and 6 bases, with 13 bases remaining between them. Germline CDR1 SGDLS, CDR2 YYNGEE. The chain's CDR3 is CASSPTGTSGELFF. DNA for the CDR3: TGTGCCAGCAGCCCCACGGGGACTTCCGGGGAGCTGTTTTTT.

Turning to this clonotype: With a much larger clone just one base away, this may be a read error. This chain links TRBV29-1 with TRBJ2-1; maybe TRBD2 (6 bases). V was cut by 7 bases and J by 8 bases, with 21 bases left in between. This CDR3 is built from 14 residues. The germline gives CDR1 SQVTM, CDR2 ANQGSEA. The CDR3 bases are TGCAGCGGATTGGGCGGGAAAAACATAGATGAGCAGTTCTTC. It codes for CSGLGGKNIDEQFF.

This clonotype was observed many times. This CDR3 reads CSVDKLTSGNYEQYF. DNA for the CDR3: TGCAGCGTAGACAAGCTGACTAGCGGGAACTACGAGCAGTACTTC. The chain uses TRBV29-1 and TRBJ2-7, with 11 bases identical to TRBD2. Germline V gene data show CDR1 as SQVTM and CDR2 as ANQGSEA. V dropped 6 bases and J dropped 3; count of bases not matched to a gene: 10. The CDR3 has 15 residues.

V is TRBV18 and J is TRBJ2-7; D is possibly TRBD2 (6 bases). Trimming stripped 5 bases from V and 4 bases from J, with 12 bases between. The germline gives CDR1 KGHSH, CDR2 LQKENI. The CDR3 consists of 13 residues. The CDR3 sequence is CASSGTRGYEQYF. Written as DNA, the CDR3 is TGTGCCAGCTCAGGGACTCGGGGGTACGAGCAGTACTTC. Full variable domain (outside the CDR3, taken from reference TRBV18 and TRBJ2-7): NAGVMQNPRHLVRRRGQEARLRCSPMKGHSHVYWYRQLPEEGLKFMVYLQKENIIDESGMPKERFSAEFPKEGPSILRIQQVVRGDSAAYFCASSGTRGYEQYFGPGTRLTVT.

This clonotype turned up a few times. The V gene is TRBV4-1, the J gene TRBJ2-1; 9 bases fit TRBD1. The V and J ends lost 3 bases and 8 bases, in that order; junction bases with no gene match: 14. Germline lookup yields CDR1 MGHRA and CDR2 YSYEKL. This CDR3 has 17 amino acids. The CDR3 nucleotides are TGCGCCAGCAGCCACGTTGGCCGGGACAGGGCCTGGGATGAGCAGTTCTTC. As protein: CASSHVGRDRAWDEQFF.

This clonotype was recorded many times. This sequence joins TRBV12-3 or TRBV12-4 and TRBJ2-1, with unresolved D. V lost 7 bases to trimming and J lost 4 bases, with 5 bases between them. CDR3 length equals 11 residues. The CDR3: CASTNYNEQFF. The CDR3 bases are TGTGCCAGCACCAATTACAATGAGCAGTTCTTC.

To note about this clonotype: A much larger clone differs from this one at a single base, so this may be a read error. The rearrangement links TRBV6-2 or TRBV6-3 to TRBJ1-5, with D maybe TRBD1 (5 bases). Germline V gene sequence: CDR1 MNHEY, CDR2 SVGEGT. The CDR3 loop spans 18 amino acids. In DNA form, the CDR3 reads TGTGCCAGCAGTTACTCGACAACCGTCAGGGCCTCCAATAAGCCCCAGCATTTT. This translates into CASSYSTTVRASNKPQHF.

The rearrangement links TRBV30 to TRBJ2-7; TRBD1 matches at 11 bases. The CDR3 contains 14 residues. The V gene's germline CDR1 is GTSNPN and CDR2 SVGIG (reference sequence). V trimming: 1 base; J trimming: 5 bases; junction bases outside the gene matches: 4. CDR3 bases: TGTGCCTGGAGTGGGACAGGGGGCTTCCACGAGCAGTACTTC. Translation gives CAWSGTGGFHEQYF.

The rearrangement uses TRBV24-1 and TRBJ2-1; 7 bases fit TRBD1. V lost 2 bases to trimming and J lost 4 bases; unmatched junction nucleotides: 4. The CDR3 extends over 15 amino acids. Germline V gene data show CDR1 as KGHDR and CDR2 as SFDVKD. CDR3 in amino acids: CATSDWDRNYNEQFF. The DNA of the CDR3 is TGTGCCACCAGTGATTGGGACAGAAATTACAATGAGCAGTTCTTC.

This clonotype came up a few times. This chain joins TRBV7-2 and TRBJ2-1; 8 bases agree with TRBD1. The V segment lost 5 bases and the J segment 6 bases; nucleotides outside the gene matches: 9. CDR3 length: 15 residues. Germline lookup yields CDR1 SGHTA and CDR2 FQGNSA. The CDR3 nucleotides are TGTGCCAGCAGCGCGGACAGGGAGTACAGCAATGAGCAGTTCTTC. Its protein product is CASSADREYSNEQFF. Supplemented by reference TRBV7-2 and TRBJ2-1, the full variable domain reads GAGVSQSPSNKVTEKGKDVELRCDPISGHTALYWYRQSLGQGLEFLIYFQGNSAPDKSGLPSDRFSAERTGGSVSTLTIQRTQQEDSAVYLCASSADREYSNEQFFGPGTRLTVL.

This clonotype was detected ten times or more. The genes are TRBV29-1 and TRBJ2-7; D remains unclear. Between the trimmed V and J ends, which lost 7 bases and 2 bases, there was a span of 15 bases. This CDR3 has 13 amino acids. Per the germline V gene, CDR1 is SQVTM and CDR2 is ANQGSEA. The CDR3 region has the DNA TGCAGCGGTCTCAAAGACGGACCCTACGAGCAGTACTTC. It codes for CSGLKDGPYEQYF.

Many counts were recorded for this clonotype. The genes are TRBV5-1 and TRBJ2-7, with 10 nucleotides matching TRBD2. Germline V gives CDR1 SGHRS, CDR2 YFSETQ. Unmatched junction bases numbered 9, after V lost 4 bases and J lost 5 bases. The CDR3 contains 15 residues. CDR3 in amino acids: CASSLILAGVNEQYF. The CDR3 DNA sequence: TGCGCCAGCAGCCTGATTCTAGCGGGAGTAAACGAGCAGTACTTC.

The sample holds many counts of this clonotype. CDR3 bases: TGTGCCAGCAGCTCCACAGAGAACTATGGCTACACCTTC. Its translation: CASSSTENYGYTF. The genes are TRBV7-9 and TRBJ1-2; D is uncertain. The CDR3 sequence is 13 residues long. Germline V lookup: CDR1 SEHNR, CDR2 FQNEAQ (reference sequence). The V end lost 4 bases, the J end lost 2 bases, and 8 bases lay between the germline ends.

This clonotype came up many times. The genes are TRBV2 and TRBJ2-7; D might be TRBD2 (5 bases). Per germline, CDR1 SNHLY and CDR2 FYNNEI. The CDR3 is 13 amino acids. V was pared by 6 bases and J by 2 bases, with 11 bases between. CDR3 region: CASRIEGAYEQYF. The CDR3, as DNA: TGTGCCAGCAGAATCGAGGGAGCCTACGAGCAGTACTTC. Looking up the rest from reference TRBV2 and TRBJ2-7 gives the full variable domain: EPEVTQTPSHQVTQMGQEVILRCVPISNHLYFYWYRQILGQKVEFLVSFYNNEISEKSEIFDDQFSVERPDGSNFTLKIRSTKLEDSAMYFCASRIEGAYEQYFGPGTRLTVT.

This clonotype was picked up many times. The rearrangement uses TRBV3-1 and TRBJ2-7; D is unresolved. This CDR3 contains 13 residues. Germline assignment: CDR1 LGHDT and CDR2 YNNKEL (reference sequence). The V end was cut by 0 bases, the J end by 5 bases, with 8 bases between. CDR3 residues: CASSQDISHEQYF. CDR3 coding DNA: TGTGCCAGCAGCCAAGACATTAGCCACGAGCAGTACTTC.

This clonotype was seen many times. This sequence joins TRBV29-1 and TRBJ1-1; D is unclear. CDR1 is SQVTM and CDR2 is ANQGSEA in the germline V gene. The V end lost 7 bases, the J end lost 2 bases, and 5 bases lay between the germline ends. The CDR3 spans 10 residues. This CDR3 reads CSGTNTEAFF. DNA for the CDR3: TGCAGCGGAACAAACACTGAAGCTTTCTTT.

There are many counts of this clonotype. This chain connects TRBV28 to TRBJ2-7; no reliable D call. The length of the CDR3 is 15 residues. Germline CDR1 and CDR2: MDHEN and SYDVKM. Trimming removed 5 bases at V and 3 bases at J, with 17 bases between. This chain's CDR3 is CASSRTYLRGYEQYF. For the CDR3, the DNA is TGTGCCAGCAGTCGGACCTACCTTAGAGGCTACGAGCAGTACTTC.

As to this clonotype: At one end, the junction sequence differs from germline, possibly due to a read error. J is TRBJ2-3 and V is TRBV4-2; either TRBD1 or TRBD2 may fit D (7 bases each). This CDR3 has 15 residues. The V gene's germline CDR1 is LGHNA and CDR2 YNFKEQ. In DNA, the CDR3 is TGTGCCAGCAGCCAATCAGGGGGGGCCACAAATACGCAGTATTTT. Protein product: CASSQSGGATNTQYF.

This clonotype has only a few counts. V and J are TRBV9 and TRBJ2-7; 11 positions match TRBD1. J gave up 2 bases and V 2 bases, and 3 bases lay outside the gene matches. The CDR3 is 15 residues long. Germline lookup yields CDR1 SGDLS and CDR2 YYNGEE. The CDR3 nucleotides read TGTGCCAGCAGCGTCGGACAGGGGGCTCCCTACGAGCAGTACTTC. Translating it yields CASSVGQGAPYEQYF.

This clonotype was seen more than once but under ten times. The chain recombines TRBV5-1 with TRBJ2-3; D possibly matches TRBD1 or TRBD2 (5 bases each). Deletions cut 4 bases from V and 4 bases from J, with 19 bases between. CDR1 is SGHRS, CDR2 YFSETQ, per germline. The CDR3 contains 16 residues. The CDR3 DNA reads as TGCGCCAGCAGCCCAGACTCAAACCGGGGCGCAGATACGCAGTATTTT. The encoded protein is CASSPDSNRGADTQYF.

This chain uses TRBV4-3 with TRBJ2-1, with a tentative D call TRBD2 (5 bases). The CDR3 is made up of 16 amino acids. Trimming left V 8 bases short and J 2 bases short, with 19 bases between. Germline V gene sequence: CDR1 LGHNA, CDR2 YSLEER. CDR3 DNA sequence: TGCGCCAGCTCCAGGACTCCCGCTAAAACCTACAATGAGCAGTTCTTC. Translation: CASSRTPAKTYNEQFF.

This clonotype was seen many times. The chain couples TRBV6-2 or TRBV6-3 to TRBJ2-7; 10 nucleotides line up with TRBD2. Losses at the gene ends were 6 bases for V and 5 bases for J; bases not matched to a gene: 10. The germline CDR1 and CDR2 sequences are MNHEY and SVGEGT. This CDR3 region has 15 residues. CDR3 in amino acids: CASRPPAGGPHEQYF. CDR3 bases: TGTGCCAGCAGGCCCCCAGCGGGAGGGCCTCACGAGCAGTACTTC.